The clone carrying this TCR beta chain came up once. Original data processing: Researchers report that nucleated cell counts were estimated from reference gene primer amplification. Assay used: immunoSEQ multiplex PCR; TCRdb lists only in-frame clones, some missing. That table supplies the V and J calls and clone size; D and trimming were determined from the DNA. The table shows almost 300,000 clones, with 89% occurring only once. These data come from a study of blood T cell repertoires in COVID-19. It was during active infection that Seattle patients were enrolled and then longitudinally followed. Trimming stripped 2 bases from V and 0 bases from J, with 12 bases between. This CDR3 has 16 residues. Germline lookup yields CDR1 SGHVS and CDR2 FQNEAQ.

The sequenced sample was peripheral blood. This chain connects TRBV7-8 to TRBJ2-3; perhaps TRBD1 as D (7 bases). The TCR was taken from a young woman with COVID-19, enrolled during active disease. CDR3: CASSLRTGGSTDTQYF. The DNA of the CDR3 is TGTGCCAGCAGCTTACGGACAGGAGGGAGCACAGATACGCAGTATTTT.